The entry below gives a single TCR beta chain sequence along with its context. As yet, its antigen is unknown. The data are from a study of OX40 agonist ivuxolimab in advanced cancers. Study-level background: The study enrolled dose-escalation patients with hepatocellular carcinoma, melanoma, renal cell or head and neck cancer. Study-wide findings and caveats: Clonal expansion from baseline to week 6 occurred in both CD4+ and CD8+ T cells.

Data came from immunoSEQ multiplex PCR; TCRdb stores just in-frame clones and leaves some out. Seen here are about 86,000 clones, about 90% observed once, and the top ten hold roughly 8.9%. Germline V lookup: CDR1 MNHEY, CDR2 SVGAGI. The CDR3 totals 16 residues. The V gene end was trimmed by 2 bases and the J gene end by 5 bases; junction bases not matched to a gene: 11. The starting material was CD4+ or CD8+ T cells sorted from blood, obtained in a trial of the OX40 agonist ivuxolimab. This receptor was taken from an adult with an advanced solid tumor such as melanoma, head and neck, liver or kidney cancer. V usage is TRBV6-5 and J usage is TRBJ2-7; 8 bases fit TRBD2. CDR3 residues: CASSYRESGSFDEQYF. CDR3 bases: TGTGCCAGCAGTTACCGAGAAAGCGGGAGTTTCGACGAGCAGTACTTC.